The clone carrying this T cell receptor (beta chain) was observed at least ten times. Time point denoted: persistent/refractory GD, antithyroid drugs over 5 years with positive TRAb. The authors made the TCR library using RNA they extracted from PBMCs. CDR3 regions were amplified by Arm-PCR using iRepertoire HTBI primers to build TCR beta libraries. One entry per CDR3 protein results from TCRdb running MiXCR on the multiplex PCR reads. The table shows 400,000 to 500,000 distinct CDR3 sequences, with 20% to 25% occurring only once. The sample comes from a study of regulatory T cells in long-lasting Graves disease. The receptor was isolated from a female donor with Graves disease. The specimen comprised peripheral blood mononuclear cells (PBMCs), sampled when the disease was refractory, from a patient treated with antithyroid drugs.

CDR3 loop: CASTDDRVGETQYF. The DNA of the CDR3 is TGTGCCAGCACTGACGACAGGGTTGGTGAGACCCAGTACTTC. The rearrangement joins TRBV12-3 or TRBV12-4 to TRBJ2-5, with 7 bases aligning to TRBD1. The junction had 10 bases not matched to a gene; V was cut back by 7 bases and J by 5 bases. The CDR3 is 14 residues long.